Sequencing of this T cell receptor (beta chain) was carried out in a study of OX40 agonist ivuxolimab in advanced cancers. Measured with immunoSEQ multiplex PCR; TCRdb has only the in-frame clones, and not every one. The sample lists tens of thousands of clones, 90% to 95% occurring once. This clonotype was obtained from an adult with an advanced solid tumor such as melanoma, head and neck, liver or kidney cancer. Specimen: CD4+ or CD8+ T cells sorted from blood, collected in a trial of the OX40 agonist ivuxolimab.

The CDR3 DNA sequence: TGCGCCAGCAGCCATGGACAGATACCCGGTGGAAACACCATATATTTT. Amino acid sequence: CASSHGQIPGGNTIYF. The V and J genes are TRBV4-1 and TRBJ1-3; D is possibly TRBD1 (6 bases). Germline V gives CDR1 MGHRA, CDR2 YSYEKL. The CDR3 has 16 amino acids. V lost 3 bases, J lost 3 bases, and 15 bases lay in between.